The 8 T cell receptor beta chains below all came from one sample that was sequenced in a study of T-cell memory formation after mild COVID-19. TCRdb analysed the 5' RACE reads with MiXCR anew, one entry per CDR3 protein. The sample contains roughly 250,000 distinct CDR3 sequences, around 17% of which appear only once. Material for sequencing was PBMCs or a T cell subset sorted from them (not recorded which). These receptors were obtained from a man aged 18 to 29 who had mild COVID-19 (a few samples of this study predate the infection). Cell type and time point are not known.

This clonotype was observed a handful of times. The rearrangement uses TRBV5-5 and TRBJ1-5; D is undetermined. CDR3 size: 16 residues. Trimming left V 4 bases short and J 0 bases short, with 14 bases between. CDR1 and CDR2 from the germline V gene are SGHKS and YYEKEE (reference sequence). The CDR3 reads CASSLGGEYSNQPQHF. CDR3 coding DNA: TGTGCCAGCAGCCTCGGTGGGGAGTATAGCAATCAGCCCCAGCATTTT.

This clonotype is termed medium-sized. V and J are TRBV29-1 and TRBJ2-1; 9 nucleotides line up with TRBD1. CDR1 and CDR2 from the germline V gene are SQVTM and ANQGSEA. This CDR3 region has 15 residues. The V gene end was trimmed by 1 base and the J gene end by 5 bases; junction bases not matched to a gene: 6. In DNA, the CDR3 is TGCAGCGTTGAAGGGGGGGACAGGGAAGACAATGAGCAGTTCTTC. This sequence encodes CSVEGGDREDNEQFF.

This clonotype was counted a few times. The chain couples TRBV12-3 or TRBV12-4 to TRBJ1-2; D is uncertain. The V end was cut by 3 bases, the J end by 0 bases, with 11 bases between. CDR3 length: 15 residues. CDR3 in amino acids: CASSFRPRTNYGYTF. The CDR3 DNA follows: TGTGCCAGCAGTTTTAGGCCCCGGACTAACTATGGCTACACCTTC.

V and J are TRBV9 and TRBJ2-5; D not resolved. The germline gives CDR1 SGDLS, CDR2 YYNGEE. The CDR3 spans 14 residues. Trimming stripped 0 bases from V and 0 bases from J, with 6 bases between. The CDR3 loop is CASSVGGYQETQYF. CDR3 nucleotides: TGTGCCAGCAGCGTAGGCGGTTACCAAGAGACCCAGTACTTC.

This clonotype was seen only a few times. The V call is TRBV7-2, the J call TRBJ2-5, with D possibly being TRBD2 (7 bases). Trimming left V 5 bases short and J 4 bases short, with 23 bases between. The CDR3 runs 17 residues. Germline V gene lookup returns CDR1 SGHTA and CDR2 FQGNSA. CDR3 nucleotides: TGTGCCAGCAGCCCCCCGGGGGGACACCGAATTCGAGAGACCCAGTACTTC. Its protein product is CASSPPGGHRIRETQYF.

The V gene is TRBV11-2, the J gene TRBJ2-4, with D uncertain. V lost 1 base to trimming and J lost 0 bases, with 7 bases between them. This CDR3 is 15 amino acids long. CDR1 and CDR2 (germline): SGHAT, FQNNGV. CDR3 loop: CASSLAFLAKNIQYF. CDR3 nucleotides: TGTGCCAGCAGCTTAGCTTTTTTAGCCAAAAACATTCAGTACTTC.

This clonotype appeared a few times. V is TRBV20-1 and J is TRBJ1-1; a weak D match, TRBD1 (6 bases). This CDR3 region has 14 residues. CDR1 is DFQATT, CDR2 SNEGSKA, per germline (reference sequence). V gave up 1 base and J gave up 4 bases, with 13 bases separating them. The CDR3 reads CSARAGGQTTEAFF. The CDR3 bases are TGCAGTGCTAGAGCCGGGGGGCAGACCACTGAAGCTTTCTTT.

The gene calls are TRBV7-3 and TRBJ2-5; no reliable D call. Germline V gives CDR1 SGHTA, CDR2 FQGTGA. The CDR3 runs 16 residues. The germline V and J ends were trimmed by 5 bases and 1 base, with 17 bases remaining between them. CDR3: CASSLGVNRGQETQYF. As DNA, the CDR3 is TGTGCCAGCAGCCTAGGTGTAAATCGTGGCCAAGAGACCCAGTACTTC.